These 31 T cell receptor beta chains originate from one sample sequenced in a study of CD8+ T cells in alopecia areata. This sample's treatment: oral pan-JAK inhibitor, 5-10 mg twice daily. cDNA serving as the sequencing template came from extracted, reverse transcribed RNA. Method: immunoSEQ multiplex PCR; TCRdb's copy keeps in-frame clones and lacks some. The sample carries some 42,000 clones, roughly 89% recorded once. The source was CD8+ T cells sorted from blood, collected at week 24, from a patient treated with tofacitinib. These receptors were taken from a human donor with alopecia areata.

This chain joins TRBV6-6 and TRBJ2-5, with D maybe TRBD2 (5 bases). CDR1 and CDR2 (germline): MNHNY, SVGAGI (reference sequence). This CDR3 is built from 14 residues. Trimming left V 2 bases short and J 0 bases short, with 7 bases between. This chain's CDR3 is CASSYGRDQETQYF. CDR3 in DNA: TGTGCCAGCAGTTACGGGCGGGACCAAGAGACCCAGTACTTC.

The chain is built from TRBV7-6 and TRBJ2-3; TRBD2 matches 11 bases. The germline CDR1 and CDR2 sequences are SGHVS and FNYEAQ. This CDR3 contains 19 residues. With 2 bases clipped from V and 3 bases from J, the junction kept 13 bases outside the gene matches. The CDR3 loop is CASSLLDVMTSGVTDTQYF. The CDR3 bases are TGTGCCAGCAGCTTACTCGACGTTATGACTAGCGGGGTGACAGATACGCAGTATTTT.

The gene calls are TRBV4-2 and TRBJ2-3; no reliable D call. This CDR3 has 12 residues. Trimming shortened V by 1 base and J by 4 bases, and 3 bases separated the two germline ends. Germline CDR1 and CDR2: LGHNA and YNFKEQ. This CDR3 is CASSQGPDTQYF. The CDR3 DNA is TGTGCCAGCAGCCAAGGACCAGATACGCAGTATTTT.

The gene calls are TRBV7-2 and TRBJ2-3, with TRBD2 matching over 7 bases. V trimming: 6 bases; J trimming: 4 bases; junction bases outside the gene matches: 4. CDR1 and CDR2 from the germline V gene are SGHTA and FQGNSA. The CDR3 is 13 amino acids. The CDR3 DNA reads TGTGCCAGCAGGTCTAGCGGCTCAGATACGCAGTATTTT. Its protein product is CASRSSGSDTQYF.

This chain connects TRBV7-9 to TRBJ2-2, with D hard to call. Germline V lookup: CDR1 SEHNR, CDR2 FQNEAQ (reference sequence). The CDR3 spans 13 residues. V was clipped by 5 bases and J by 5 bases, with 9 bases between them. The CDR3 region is CASSQVATGELFF. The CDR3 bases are TGTGCCAGCAGCCAGGTGGCGACCGGGGAGCTGTTTTTT.

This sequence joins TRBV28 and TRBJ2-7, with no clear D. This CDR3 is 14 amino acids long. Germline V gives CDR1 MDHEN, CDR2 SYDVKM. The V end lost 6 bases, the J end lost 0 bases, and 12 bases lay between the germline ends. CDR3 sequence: CASRDPVYSYEQYF. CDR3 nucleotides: TGTGCCAGCAGGGACCCCGTATACTCCTACGAGCAGTACTTC.

The CDR3 spells CASSQETTNLAAYEQYF. DNA for the CDR3: TGCGCCAGCAGCCAAGAAACCACCAACCTTGCGGCCTACGAGCAGTACTTC. The chain has TRBV4-1 and TRBJ2-7; D gene ambiguous. V lost 0 bases and J lost 2, with 17 bases in between. Germline CDR1 is MGHRA and CDR2 is YSYEKL. The length of the CDR3 is 17 residues.

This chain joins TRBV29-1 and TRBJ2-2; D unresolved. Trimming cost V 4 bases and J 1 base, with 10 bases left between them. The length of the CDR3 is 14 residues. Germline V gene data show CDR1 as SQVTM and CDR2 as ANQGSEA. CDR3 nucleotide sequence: TGCAGCGTTGCCGCCCCAAAGAACACCGGGGAGCTGTTTTTT. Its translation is CSVAAPKNTGELFF.

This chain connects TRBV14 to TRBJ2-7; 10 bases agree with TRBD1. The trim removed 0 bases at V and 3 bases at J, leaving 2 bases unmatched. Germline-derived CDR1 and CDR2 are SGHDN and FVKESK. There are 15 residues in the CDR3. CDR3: CASSQEGDRGYEQYF. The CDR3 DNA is TGTGCCAGCAGCCAAGAGGGGGACAGGGGCTACGAGCAGTACTTC.

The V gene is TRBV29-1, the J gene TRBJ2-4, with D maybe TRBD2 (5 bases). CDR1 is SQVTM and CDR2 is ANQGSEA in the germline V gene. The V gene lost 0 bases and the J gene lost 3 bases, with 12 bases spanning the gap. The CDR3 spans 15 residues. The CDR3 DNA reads TGCAGCGTTGAAGACCCGGGGAAGGTCAAAAACATTCAGTACTTC. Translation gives CSVEDPGKVKNIQYF.

The CDR3 DNA reads TGTGCCAGCACCTTACGTCGGGGGGCTACAGATACGCAGTATTTT. Encoded protein: CASTLRRGATDTQYF. This chain joins TRBV5-6 and TRBJ2-3; maybe TRBD2 (7 bases). V lost 6 bases and J 3 bases, leaving 17 bases between the germline ends. This CDR3 is 15 amino acids long. CDR1 is SGHDT and CDR2 is YYEEEE in the germline V gene.

CDR3 region: CASSEGSLHTF. The CDR3 bases are TGTGCCAGCAGTGAGGGATCCTTACACACCTTC. The chain recombines TRBV25-1 with TRBJ1-2, with D unresolved. Germline V gene sequence: CDR1 MGHDK, CDR2 SYGVNS. This CDR3 is 11 amino acids long. Trimming took off 3 bases at V and 12 bases at J, with 11 bases between the two ends.

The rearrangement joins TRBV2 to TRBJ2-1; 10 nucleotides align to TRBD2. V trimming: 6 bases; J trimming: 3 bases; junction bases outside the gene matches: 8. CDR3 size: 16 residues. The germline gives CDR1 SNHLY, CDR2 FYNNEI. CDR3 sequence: CASSAASGGVYNEQFF. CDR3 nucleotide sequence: TGTGCCAGCAGCGCGGCCAGCGGGGGGGTCTACAATGAGCAGTTCTTC.

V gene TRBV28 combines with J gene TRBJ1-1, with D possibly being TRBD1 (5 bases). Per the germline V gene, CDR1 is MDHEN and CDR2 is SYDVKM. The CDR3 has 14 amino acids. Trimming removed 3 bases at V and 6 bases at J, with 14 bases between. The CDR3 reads CASSFFSGPSEAFF. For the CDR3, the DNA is TGTGCCAGCAGTTTCTTTTCGGGACCCTCTGAAGCTTTCTTT.

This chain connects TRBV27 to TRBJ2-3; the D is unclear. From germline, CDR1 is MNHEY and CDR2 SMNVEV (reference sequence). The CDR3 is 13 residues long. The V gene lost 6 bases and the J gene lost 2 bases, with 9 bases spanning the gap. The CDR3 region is CASRPTYTDTQYF. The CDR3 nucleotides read TGTGCCAGCAGACCGACATACACAGATACGCAGTATTTT.

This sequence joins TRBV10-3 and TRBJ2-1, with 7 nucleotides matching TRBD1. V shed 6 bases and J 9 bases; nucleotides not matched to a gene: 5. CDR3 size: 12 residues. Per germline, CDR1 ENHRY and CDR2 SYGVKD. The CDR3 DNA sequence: TGTGCCATCAGGGGGGACAGCCTTGAGCAGTTCTTC. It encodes CAIRGDSLEQFF.

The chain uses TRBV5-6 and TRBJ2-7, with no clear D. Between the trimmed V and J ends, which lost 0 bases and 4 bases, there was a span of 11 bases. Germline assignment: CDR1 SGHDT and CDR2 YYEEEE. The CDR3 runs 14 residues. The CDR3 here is CASSLETSPYEQYF. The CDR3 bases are TGTGCCAGCAGCTTGGAGACGAGTCCTTACGAGCAGTACTTC.

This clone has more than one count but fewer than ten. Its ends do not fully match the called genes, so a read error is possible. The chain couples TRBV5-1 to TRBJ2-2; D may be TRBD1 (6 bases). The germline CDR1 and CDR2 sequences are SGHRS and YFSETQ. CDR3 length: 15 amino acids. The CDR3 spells CASSLSGTQTGELFF. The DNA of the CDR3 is TGTGCCAGCAGCCTATCCGGGACACAGACCGGGGAGCTGTTTTTT.

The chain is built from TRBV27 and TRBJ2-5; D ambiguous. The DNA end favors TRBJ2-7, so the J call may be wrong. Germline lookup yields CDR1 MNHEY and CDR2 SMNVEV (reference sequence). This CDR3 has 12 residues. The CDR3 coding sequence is TGTGCCAGCAGTCCCTCCCCCTACGAGCAGTACTTC. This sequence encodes CASSPSPYEQYF.

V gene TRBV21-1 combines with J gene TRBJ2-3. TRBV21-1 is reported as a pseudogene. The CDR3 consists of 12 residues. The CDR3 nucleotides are TGTGCCAGAATTAGGGGCACAGATACGCAGTATTTT. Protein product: CARIRGTDTQYF.

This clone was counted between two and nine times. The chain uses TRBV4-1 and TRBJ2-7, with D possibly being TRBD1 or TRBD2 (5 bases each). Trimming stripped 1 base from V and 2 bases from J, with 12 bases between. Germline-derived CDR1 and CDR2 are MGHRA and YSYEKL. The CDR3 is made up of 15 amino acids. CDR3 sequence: CASSQGDRPTYEQYF. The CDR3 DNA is TGCGCCAGCAGCCAAGGGGACCGCCCAACCTACGAGCAGTACTTC.

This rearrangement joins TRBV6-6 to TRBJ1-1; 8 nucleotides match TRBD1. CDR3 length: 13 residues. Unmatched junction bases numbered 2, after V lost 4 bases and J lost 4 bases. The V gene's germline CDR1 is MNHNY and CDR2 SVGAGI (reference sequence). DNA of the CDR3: TGTGCCAGCAGTTGGACAGGGACCACTGAAGCTTTCTTT. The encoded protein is CASSWTGTTEAFF.

DNA of the CDR3: TGCAGCGTTACAGGGCGGGACTCCTACGAGCAGTACTTC. This sequence encodes CSVTGRDSYEQYF. The V and J genes are TRBV29-1 and TRBJ2-7, with D tentatively TRBD1 or TRBD2 (6 bases each). The CDR3 runs 13 residues. The V and J ends lost 5 bases and 0 bases respectively, with 11 bases between them. From germline, CDR1 is SQVTM and CDR2 ANQGSEA.

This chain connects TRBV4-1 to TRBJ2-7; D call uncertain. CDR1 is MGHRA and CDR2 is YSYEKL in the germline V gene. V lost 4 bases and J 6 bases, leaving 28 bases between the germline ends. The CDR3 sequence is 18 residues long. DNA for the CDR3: TGCGCCAGCAGCCTAGTCTTACCGGGTTCCAGATCGGGTCGCGAGCAGTACTTC. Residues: CASSLVLPGSRSGREQYF.

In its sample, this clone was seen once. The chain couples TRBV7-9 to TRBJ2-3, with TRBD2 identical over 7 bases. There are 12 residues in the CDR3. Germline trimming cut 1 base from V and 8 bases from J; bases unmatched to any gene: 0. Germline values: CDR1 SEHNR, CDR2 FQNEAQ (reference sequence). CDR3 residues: CASSLGEGTQYF. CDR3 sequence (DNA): TGTGCCAGCAGCTTAGGGGAGGGTACGCAGTATTTT.

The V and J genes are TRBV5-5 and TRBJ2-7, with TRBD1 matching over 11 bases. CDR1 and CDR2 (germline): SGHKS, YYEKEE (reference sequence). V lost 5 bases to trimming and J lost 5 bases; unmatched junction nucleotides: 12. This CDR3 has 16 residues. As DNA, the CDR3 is TGTGCCAGCAGACCCACCGGGACAGGGGGTGTCCACGAGCAGTACTTC. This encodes CASRPTGTGGVHEQYF. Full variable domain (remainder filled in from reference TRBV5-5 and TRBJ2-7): DAGVTQSPTHLIKTRGQQVTLRCSPISGHKSVSWYQQVLGQGPQFIFQYYEKEERGRGNFPDRFSARQFPNYSSELNVNALLLGDSALYLCASRPTGTGGVHEQYFGPGTRLTVT.

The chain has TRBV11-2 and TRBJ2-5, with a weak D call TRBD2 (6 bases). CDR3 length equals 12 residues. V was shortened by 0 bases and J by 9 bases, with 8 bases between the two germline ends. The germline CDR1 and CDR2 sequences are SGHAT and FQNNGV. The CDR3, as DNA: TGTGCCAGCAGCTTAGAGGGGGAGGCCCAGTACTTC. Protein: CASSLEGEAQYF. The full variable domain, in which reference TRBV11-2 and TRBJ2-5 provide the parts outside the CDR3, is EAGVAQSPRYKIIEKRQSVAFWCNPISGHATLYWYQQILGQGPKLLIQFQNNGVVDDSQLPKDRFSAERLKGVDSTLKIQPAKLEDSAVYLCASSLEGEAQYFGPGTRLLVL.

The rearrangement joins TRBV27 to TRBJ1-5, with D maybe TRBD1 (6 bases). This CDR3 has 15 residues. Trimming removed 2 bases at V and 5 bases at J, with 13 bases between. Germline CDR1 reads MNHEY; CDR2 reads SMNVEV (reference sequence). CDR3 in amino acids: CASSLGQGSYQPQHF. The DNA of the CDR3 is TGTGCCAGCAGTTTAGGTCAGGGGTCGTATCAGCCCCAGCATTTT.

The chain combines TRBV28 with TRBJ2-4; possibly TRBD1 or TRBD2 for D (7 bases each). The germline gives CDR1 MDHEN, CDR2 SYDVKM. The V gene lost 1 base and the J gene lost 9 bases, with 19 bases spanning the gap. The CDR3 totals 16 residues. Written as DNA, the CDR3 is TGTGCCAGCAGTTTATCCCGCAGCGGGACAGATCCCATTCAGTACTTC. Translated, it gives CASSLSRSGTDPIQYF.

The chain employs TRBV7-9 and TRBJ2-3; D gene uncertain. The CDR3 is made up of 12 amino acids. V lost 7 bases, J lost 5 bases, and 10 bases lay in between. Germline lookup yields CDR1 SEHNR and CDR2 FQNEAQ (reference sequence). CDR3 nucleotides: TGTGCCAGCAATCTAGGGCAAGATACGCAGTATTTT. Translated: CASNLGQDTQYF.

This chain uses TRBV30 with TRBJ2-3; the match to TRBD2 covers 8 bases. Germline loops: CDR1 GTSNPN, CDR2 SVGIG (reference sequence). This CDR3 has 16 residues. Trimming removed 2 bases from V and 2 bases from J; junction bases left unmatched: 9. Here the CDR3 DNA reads TGTGCCTGGAGTTTGAAAGCGGGGGCTTCCACAGATACGCAGTATTTT. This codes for CAWSLKAGASTDTQYF.